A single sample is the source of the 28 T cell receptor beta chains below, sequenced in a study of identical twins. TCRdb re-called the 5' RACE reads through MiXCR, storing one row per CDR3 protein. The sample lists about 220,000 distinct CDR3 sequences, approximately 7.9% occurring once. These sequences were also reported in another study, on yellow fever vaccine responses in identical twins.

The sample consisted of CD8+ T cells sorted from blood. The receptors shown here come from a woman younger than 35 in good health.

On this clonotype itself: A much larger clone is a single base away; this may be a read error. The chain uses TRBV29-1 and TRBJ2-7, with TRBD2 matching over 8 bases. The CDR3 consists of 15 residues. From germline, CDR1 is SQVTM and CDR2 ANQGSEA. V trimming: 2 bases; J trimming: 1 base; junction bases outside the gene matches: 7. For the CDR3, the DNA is TGCAGCGTTGAATCAGGGGCTAGCGGGTCCTACGAGCAGTACTTC. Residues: CSVESGASGSYEQYF.

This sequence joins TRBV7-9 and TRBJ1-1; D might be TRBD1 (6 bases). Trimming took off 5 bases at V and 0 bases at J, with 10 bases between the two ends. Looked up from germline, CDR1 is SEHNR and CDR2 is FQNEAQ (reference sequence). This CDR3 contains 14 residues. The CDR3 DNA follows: TGTGCCAGCAGCCCCTGGACAGTGAACACTGAAGCTTTCTTT. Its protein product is CASSPWTVNTEAFF.

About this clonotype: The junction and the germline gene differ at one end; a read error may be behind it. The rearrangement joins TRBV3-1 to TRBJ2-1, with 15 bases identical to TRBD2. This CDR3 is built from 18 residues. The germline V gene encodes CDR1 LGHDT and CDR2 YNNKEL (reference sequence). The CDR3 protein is CACSPGTSGGKSYNEQFF. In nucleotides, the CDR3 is TGTGCCTGCAGTCCCGGGACTAGCGGGGGGAAATCCTACAATGAGCAGTTCTTC.

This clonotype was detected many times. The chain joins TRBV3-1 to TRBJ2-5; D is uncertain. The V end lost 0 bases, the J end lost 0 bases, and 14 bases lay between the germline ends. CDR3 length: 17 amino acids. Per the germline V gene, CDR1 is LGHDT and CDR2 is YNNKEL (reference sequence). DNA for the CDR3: TGTGCCAGCAGCCAAGATTTTAGGAGACGCTACCAAGAGACCCAGTACTTC. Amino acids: CASSQDFRRRYQETQYF.

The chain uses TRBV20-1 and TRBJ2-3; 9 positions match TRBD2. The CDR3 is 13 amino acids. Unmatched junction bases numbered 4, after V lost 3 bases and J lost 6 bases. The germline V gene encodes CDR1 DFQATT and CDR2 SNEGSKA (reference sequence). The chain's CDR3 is CSASGGREDTQYF. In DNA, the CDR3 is TGCAGTGCTAGTGGCGGGAGGGAGGATACGCAGTATTTT.

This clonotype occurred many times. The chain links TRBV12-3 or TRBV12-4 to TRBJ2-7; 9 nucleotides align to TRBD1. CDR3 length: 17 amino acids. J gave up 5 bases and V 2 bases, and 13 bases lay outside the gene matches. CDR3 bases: TGTGCCAGCAGTTTATTTTCACTGGGGACAGGGTTGGACGAGCAGTACTTC. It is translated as CASSLFSLGTGLDEQYF.

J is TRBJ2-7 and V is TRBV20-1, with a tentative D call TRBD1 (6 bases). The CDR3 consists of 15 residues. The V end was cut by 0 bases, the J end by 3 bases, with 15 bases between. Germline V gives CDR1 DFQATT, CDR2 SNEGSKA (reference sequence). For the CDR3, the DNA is TGCAGTGCTAGAGATTGGCAGGGGAAGGACTACGAGCAGTACTTC. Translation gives CSARDWQGKDYEQYF.

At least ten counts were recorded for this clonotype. The CDR3 region has the DNA TGTGCCAGCAGTGACCGGTTCGATAGTAGCACAGATACGCAGTATTTT. Translated: CASSDRFDSSTDTQYF. V and J are TRBV6-4 and TRBJ2-3; no reliable D call. Trimming took 2 bases from V and 0 from J, leaving 12 bases between them. Germline V gives CDR1 MRHNA, CDR2 SNTAGT. This CDR3 has 16 amino acids.

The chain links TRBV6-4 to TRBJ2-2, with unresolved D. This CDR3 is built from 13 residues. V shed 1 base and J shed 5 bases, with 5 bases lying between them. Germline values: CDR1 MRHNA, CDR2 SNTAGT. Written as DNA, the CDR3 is TGTGCCAGCAGTGACTGGCAGACCGGGGAGCTGTTTTTT. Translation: CASSDWQTGELFF.

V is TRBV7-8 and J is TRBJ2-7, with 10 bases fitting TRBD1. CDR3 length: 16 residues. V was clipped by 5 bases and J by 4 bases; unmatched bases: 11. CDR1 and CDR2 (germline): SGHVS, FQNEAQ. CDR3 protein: CASSGGAGTGAYEQYF. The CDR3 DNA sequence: TGTGCCAGCAGCGGGGGGGCCGGGACAGGGGCTTACGAGCAGTACTTC. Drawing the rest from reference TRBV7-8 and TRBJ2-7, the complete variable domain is GAGVSQSPRYKVAKRGQDVALRCDPISGHVSLFWYQQALGQGPEFLTYFQNEAQLDKSGLPSDRFFAERPEGSVSTLKIQRTQQEDSAVYLCASSGGAGTGAYEQYFGPGTRLTVT.

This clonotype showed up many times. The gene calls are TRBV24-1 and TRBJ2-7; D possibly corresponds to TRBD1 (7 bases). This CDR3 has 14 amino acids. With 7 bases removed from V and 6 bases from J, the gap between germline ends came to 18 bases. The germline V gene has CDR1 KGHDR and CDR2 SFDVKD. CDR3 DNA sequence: TGTGCCACCAGCCCAGGGGGGATCGGTGGCGAGCAGTACGTC. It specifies CATSPGGIGGEQYV.

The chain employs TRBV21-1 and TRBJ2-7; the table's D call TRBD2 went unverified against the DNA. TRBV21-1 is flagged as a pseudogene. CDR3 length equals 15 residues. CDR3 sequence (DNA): TGTGCCAGCAGCAAAGCCGGGACTTTCTCCTACGAGCAGTACTTC. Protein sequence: CASSKAGTFSYEQYF.

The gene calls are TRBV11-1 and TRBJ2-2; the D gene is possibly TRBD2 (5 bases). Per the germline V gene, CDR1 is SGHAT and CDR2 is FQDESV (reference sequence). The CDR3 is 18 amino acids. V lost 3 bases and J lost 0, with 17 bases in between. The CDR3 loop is CASSFRTAQLANTGELFF. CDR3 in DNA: TGTGCCAGCAGCTTTCGGACTGCCCAACTCGCGAACACCGGGGAGCTGTTTTTT.

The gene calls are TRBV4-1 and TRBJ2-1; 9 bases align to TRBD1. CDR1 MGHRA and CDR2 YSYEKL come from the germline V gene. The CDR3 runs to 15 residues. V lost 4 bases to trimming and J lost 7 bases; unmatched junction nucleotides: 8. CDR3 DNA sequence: TGCGCCAGCAGCCCCTCCGGGACAGGGTTTAATGAGCAGTTCTTC. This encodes CASSPSGTGFNEQFF.

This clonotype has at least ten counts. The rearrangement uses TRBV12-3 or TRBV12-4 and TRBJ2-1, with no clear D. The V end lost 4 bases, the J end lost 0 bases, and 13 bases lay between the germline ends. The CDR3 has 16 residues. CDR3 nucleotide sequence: TGTGCCAGCAGTTCCCCATTCGAGAGCTCCTACAATGAGCAGTTCTTC. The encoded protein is CASSSPFESSYNEQFF.

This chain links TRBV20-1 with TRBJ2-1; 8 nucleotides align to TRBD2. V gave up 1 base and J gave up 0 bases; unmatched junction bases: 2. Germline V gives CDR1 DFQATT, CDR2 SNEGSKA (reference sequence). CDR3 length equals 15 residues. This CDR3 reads CSARVREASYNEQFF. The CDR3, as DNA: TGCAGTGCTAGAGTGCGGGAGGCCTCCTACAATGAGCAGTTCTTC.

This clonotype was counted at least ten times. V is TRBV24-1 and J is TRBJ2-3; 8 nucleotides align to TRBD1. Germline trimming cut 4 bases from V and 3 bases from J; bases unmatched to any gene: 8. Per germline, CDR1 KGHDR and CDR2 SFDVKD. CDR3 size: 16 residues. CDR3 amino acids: CATSDRTGTVTDTQYF. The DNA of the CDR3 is TGTGCCACCAGTGACCGGACAGGGACGGTTACAGATACGCAGTATTTT.

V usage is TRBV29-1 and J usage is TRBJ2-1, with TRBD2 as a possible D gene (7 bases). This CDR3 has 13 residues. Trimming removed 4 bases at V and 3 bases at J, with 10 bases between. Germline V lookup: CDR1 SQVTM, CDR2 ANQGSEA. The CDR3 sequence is CSVAGGFYNEQFF. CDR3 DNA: TGCAGCGTTGCGGGGGGCTTCTACAATGAGCAGTTCTTC.

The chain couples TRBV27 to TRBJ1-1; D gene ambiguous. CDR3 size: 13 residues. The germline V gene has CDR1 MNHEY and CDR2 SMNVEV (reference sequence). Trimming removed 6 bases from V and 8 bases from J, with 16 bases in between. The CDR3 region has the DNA TGTGCCAGCAGCCTCCGGGCCGAGAGGGAAGCTTTCTTT. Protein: CASSLRAEREAFF.

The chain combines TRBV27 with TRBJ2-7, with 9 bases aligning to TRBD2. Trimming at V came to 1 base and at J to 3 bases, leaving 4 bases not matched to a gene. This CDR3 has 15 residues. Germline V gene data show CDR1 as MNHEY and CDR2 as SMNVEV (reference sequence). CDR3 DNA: TGTGCCAGCAGTTTATGGGCTAGCGGGAACTACGAGCAGTACTTC. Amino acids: CASSLWASGNYEQYF.

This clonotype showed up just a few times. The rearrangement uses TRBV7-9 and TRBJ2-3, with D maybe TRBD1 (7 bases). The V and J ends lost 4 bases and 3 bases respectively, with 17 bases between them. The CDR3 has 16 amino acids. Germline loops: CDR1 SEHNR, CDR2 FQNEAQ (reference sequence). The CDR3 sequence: CASSSTSSGGTDTQYF. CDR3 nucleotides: TGTGCCAGCAGCTCCACATCGTCAGGGGGGACAGATACGCAGTATTTT.

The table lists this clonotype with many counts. The CDR3 coding sequence is TGTGCCAGCAGCCACCTCCGGGACAGGGGTTCTGAAGCTTTCTTT. Its protein product is CASSHLRDRGSEAFF. This chain links TRBV3-1 with TRBJ1-1; TRBD1 matches 10 bases. The CDR3 is 15 residues long. CDR1 LGHDT and CDR2 YNNKEL come from the germline V gene (reference sequence). V dropped 3 bases and J dropped 6; count of bases not matched to a gene: 7.

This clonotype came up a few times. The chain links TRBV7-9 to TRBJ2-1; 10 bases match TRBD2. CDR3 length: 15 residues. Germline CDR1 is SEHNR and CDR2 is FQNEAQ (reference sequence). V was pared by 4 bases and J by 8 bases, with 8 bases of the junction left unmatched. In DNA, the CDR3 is TGTGCCAGCAGCTGGCTAGCGGGAGTTATCCATGAGCAGTTCTTC. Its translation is CASSWLAGVIHEQFF.

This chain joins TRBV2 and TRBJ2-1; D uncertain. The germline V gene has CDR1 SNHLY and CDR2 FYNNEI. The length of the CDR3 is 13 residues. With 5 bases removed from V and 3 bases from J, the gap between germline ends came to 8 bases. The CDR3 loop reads CASSRAIYNEQFF. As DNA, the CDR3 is TGTGCCAGCAGTCGGGCCATCTACAATGAGCAGTTCTTC.

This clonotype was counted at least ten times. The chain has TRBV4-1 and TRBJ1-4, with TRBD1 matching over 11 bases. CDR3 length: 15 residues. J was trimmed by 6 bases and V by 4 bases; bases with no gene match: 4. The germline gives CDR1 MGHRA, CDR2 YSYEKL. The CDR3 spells CASSPGQGADEKLFF. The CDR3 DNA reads TGCGCCAGCAGCCCCGGACAGGGGGCGGATGAAAAACTGTTTTTT.

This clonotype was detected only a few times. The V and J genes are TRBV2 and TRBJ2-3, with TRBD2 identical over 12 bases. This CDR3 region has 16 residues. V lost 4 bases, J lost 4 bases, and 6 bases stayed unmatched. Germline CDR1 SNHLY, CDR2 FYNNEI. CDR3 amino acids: CASSGTSGGLPDTQYF. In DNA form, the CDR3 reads TGTGCCAGCAGTGGTACTAGCGGGGGGTTACCAGATACGCAGTATTTT.

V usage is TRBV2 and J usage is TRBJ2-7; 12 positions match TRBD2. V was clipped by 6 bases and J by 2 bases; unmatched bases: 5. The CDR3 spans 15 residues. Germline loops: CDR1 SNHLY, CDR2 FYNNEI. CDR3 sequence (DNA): TGTGCCAGCAGAGATGGACTAGCGGGGACCTACGAGCAGTACGTC. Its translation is CASRDGLAGTYEQYV.

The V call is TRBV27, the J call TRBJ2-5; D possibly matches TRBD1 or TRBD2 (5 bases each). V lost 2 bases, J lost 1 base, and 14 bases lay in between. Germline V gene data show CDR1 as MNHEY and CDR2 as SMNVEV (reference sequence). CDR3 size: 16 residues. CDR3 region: CASSLLGVRGQETQYF. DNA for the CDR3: TGTGCCAGCAGTTTACTGGGGGTGAGGGGCCAAGAGACCCAGTACTTC.